This TCR beta chain stems from a study of T cell changes during pregnancy in multiple sclerosis. Sequencing was performed with immunoSEQ multiplex PCR; in TCRdb, only in-frame clones are kept and a portion is missing. The table records just under 80,000 clones, 90% to 95% of them present only once. This sample comprised peripheral blood, obtained in the first trimester of pregnancy. The sequence was collected from a female donor with multiple sclerosis, enrolled in a pregnancy study.

The CDR3: CASTWGANTGELFF. CDR3 nucleotides: TGTGCCAGCACCTGGGGGGCGAACACCGGGGAGCTGTTTTTT. V is TRBV27 and J is TRBJ2-2; tentatively, D is TRBD2 (6 bases). Trimming left V 7 bases short and J 0 bases short, with 9 bases between. Germline V gene sequence: CDR1 MNHEY, CDR2 SMNVEV (reference sequence). This CDR3 contains 14 residues.